The entry that follows covers one TCR beta chain sequence. Its antigen is not known. This CDR3 spans 14 amino acids. Deletions cut 2 bases from V and 2 bases from J, with 9 bases between. Germline CDR1 MDHEN, CDR2 SYDVKM. PCR used 60 Vbeta primers and 13 Jbeta primers. Clones were read by immunoSEQ multiplex PCR, and TCRdb kept only the in-frame ones, dropping some. This sample contains 70,000 to 75,000 clones. This sample stems from a study of cytomegalovirus exposure and HLA in healthy donors. Study-level findings and limits: In the analysis, some V segments, TRBV6-2 and TRBV6-3 included, were excluded as indistinguishable.

This TCR derives from a female donor in good health and CMV-seropositive. The rearrangement links TRBV28 to TRBJ1-1, with D possibly TRBD1 on 6 matching bases. Material for sequencing was PBMCs. CDR3 DNA: TGTGCCAGCAGTTTAGCAGGGACAAACACTGAAGCTTTCTTT. Protein: CASSLAGTNTEAFF.